This T cell receptor beta chain is from a study of T cells in Graves' hyperthyroidism and ophthalmopathy. Study-level points and caveats: Ophthalmopathy was distinguished from stable hyperthyroidism by 13 V-J signatures. Among thyroid clonotypes expanded above 0.001, most also appeared in blood.

To note about this clonotype: Its specificity is not known.

Amplification targeted TCR beta CDR3 regions from RNA transcripts. The primer set for the first-round RT-PCR of the TCR CDR3 was HTBI. TCRdb fed the multiplex PCR reads into MiXCR, producing one record per CDR3 protein. Of over 650,000 distinct CDR3 sequences in the sample, 45% were seen once. Germline CDR1 reads SGHVS; CDR2 reads FQNEAQ. The CDR3 covers 16 residues. Trimming removed 6 bases from V and 1 base from J, with 18 bases in between. Exclusions: uncontrolled infection, other autoimmune disease, pregnancy, lactation. Clinical symptoms, serum thyroxine, TRAb, thyroid ultrasound and orbital computed tomography informed diagnoses.

This chain links TRBV7-8 with TRBJ2-5; TRBD2 is a possible D gene (6 bases). The source is an adult man with Graves' disease, either hyperthyroidism or ophthalmopathy (not recorded which). Sequenced input: peripheral blood or thyroid tissue (not recorded which). The CDR3 spells CASSVPGLDRQETQYF. The CDR3 nucleotides read TGTGCCAGCAGTGTCCCGGGACTCGACCGCCAAGAGACCCAGTACTTC.